The rows below give T cell receptor beta chains drawn from one sample of a study of T-cell reconstitution after alpha-beta-depleted transplantation in children. TCRdb re-analysed the PCR reads in MiXCR, keeping a single row per CDR3 protein. The sample lists hundreds of thousands of distinct CDR3 sequences; approximately 30% were seen once. The sequencing used PBMCs from the stem cell graft donor, collected from the stem cell graft. These receptors were taken from a human donor who donated a stem cell graft to a child with aplastic anemia. The CDR3 runs from the conserved cysteine through the conserved F or W. D genes are given only for firm matches. A clone size is listed for some rows: how often the clone was seen (once, few, many), or a class if it is expanded.

D | size | J | V | CDR3 | DNA
NA | many | TRBJ1-4 | TRBV29-1 | CSVRPGGTNEKLFF | TGCAGCGTGCGCCCAGGCGGAACTAATGAAAAACTGTTTTTT
NA | few | TRBJ1-2 | TRBV6-1 | CASSDGKPIRTIYGYTF | TGTGCCAGCAGTGATGGGAAACCCATTCGAACAATCTATGGCTACACCTTC
TRBD1 | NA | TRBJ2-7 | TRBV6-1 | CASRGQGRDEQYF | TGTGCCAGCCGAGGACAGGGAAGGGACGAGCAGTACTTC
NA | few | TRBJ1-1 | TRBV5-1 | CASSLGTVPMNTEAFF | TGCGCCAGCAGCTTGGGAACAGTTCCAATGAACACTGAAGCTTTCTTT
TRBD1 | NA | TRBJ1-5 | TRBV19 | CASSIGQGRGQPQHF | TGTGCCAGTAGTATTGGACAGGGTCGGGGTCAGCCCCAGCATTTT
TRBD2 | few | TRBJ2-2 | TRBV12-3/TRBV12-4 | CASSTGLAGANGELFF | TGTGCCAGCAGTACCGGACTAGCGGGAGCCAACGGGGAGCTGTTTTTT
NA | few | TRBJ1-1 | TRBV7-2 | CASSSPPGRENTEAFF | TGTGCCAGCAGCTCACCTCCGGGACGGGAGAACACTGAAGCTTTCTTT
NA | NA | TRBJ2-2 | TRBV5-5 | CASSLAATGELFF | TGTGCCAGCAGCTTGGCGGCCACCGGGGAGCTGTTTTTT
NA | NA | TRBJ1-5 | TRBV28 | CASSILPSNQPQHF | TGTGCCAGCAGTATACTCCCGAGCAATCAGCCCCAGCATTTT
TRBD1 | few | TRBJ1-5 | TRBV7-6 | CASSTQGGWPQHF | TGTGCCAGCAGCACACAGGGGGGCTGGCCCCAGCATTTT
NA | NA | TRBJ2-5 | TRBV20-1 | CSAREGDGQETQYF | TGCAGTGCTAGAGAAGGGGACGGCCAAGAGACCCAGTACTTC
NA | NA | TRBJ2-7 | TRBV12-3/TRBV12-4 | CASRPTGTSYEQYF | TGTGCCAGCAGGCCGACAGGGACTTCCTACGAGCAGTACTTC
NA | many | TRBJ1-6 | TRBV20-1 | CSAPVGGNSPLHF | TGCAGTGCTCCCGTAGGTGGTAATTCACCCCTCCACTTT
NA | few | TRBJ1-2 | TRBV28 | CATGVNGGYTF | TGTGCCACCGGAGTCAATGGCGGCTACACCTTC
NA | NA | TRBJ2-7 | TRBV4-3 | CASSQVGFGLSSYEQYF | TGCGCCAGCAGCCAAGTAGGATTTGGACTAAGCTCCTACGAGCAGTACTTC
NA | NA | TRBJ2-2 | TRBV12-5 | CASARGPVNTGELFF | TGTGCTAGTGCCCGGGGGCCCGTAAACACCGGGGAGCTGTTTTTT
NA | NA | TRBJ1-6 | TRBV2 | CASSESPWGNSPLHF | TGTGCCAGCAGTGAAAGTCCCTGGGGGAATTCACCCCTCCACTTT
NA | NA | TRBJ2-3 | TRBV30 | CANRQSRTDTQYF | TGTGCCAACAGACAGTCGCGCACAGATACGCAGTATTTT
NA | NA | TRBJ1-2 | TRBV7-9 | CASSSTTRAGSYGYTF | TGTGCCAGCAGCTCCACCACCCGAGCAGGGAGCTATGGCTACACCTTC
TRBD1 | NA | TRBJ1-1 | TRBV18 | CASSPQRQGSEAFF | TGTGCCAGCTCACCTCAACGACAGGGGTCTGAAGCTTTCTTT
TRBD2 | once | TRBJ2-5 | TRBV12-5 | CASGLGLAGVQYF | TGTGCTAGTGGTTTGGGACTAGCGGGAGTTCAGTACTTC
NA | NA | TRBJ2-1 | TRBV18 | CASSPLIYNEQFF | TGTGCCAGCTCGCCCCTAATCTACAATGAGCAGTTCTTC
NA | few | TRBJ1-2 | TRBV12-3/TRBV12-4 | CASSLRVSVDRSYGYTF | TGTGCCAGCAGTTTACGGGTGTCTGTTGACAGGTCTTATGGCTACACCTTC
NA | NA | TRBJ2-2 | TRBV10-1 | CASSEPGVAGELFF | TGCGCCAGCAGTGAGCCGGGGGTTGCCGGGGAGCTGTTTTTT
TRBD1 | NA | TRBJ1-5 | TRBV28 | CASTLDRGWAPQHF | TGTGCCAGCACCCTTGACAGGGGTTGGGCGCCCCAGCATTTT
NA | few | TRBJ2-7 | TRBV19 | CASIPPQKGYEQYF | TGTGCCAGTATACCTCCCCAAAAGGGCTACGAGCAGTACTTC
TRBD2 | few | TRBJ2-5 | TRBV10-3 | CAISAGLAGVETQYF | TGTGCCATCAGTGCGGGACTAGCGGGAGTAGAGACCCAGTACTTC
NA | few | TRBJ2-1 | TRBV11-2 | CATKNDSSYNEQFF | TGTGCCACCAAGAACGATAGCTCCTACAATGAGCAGTTCTTC